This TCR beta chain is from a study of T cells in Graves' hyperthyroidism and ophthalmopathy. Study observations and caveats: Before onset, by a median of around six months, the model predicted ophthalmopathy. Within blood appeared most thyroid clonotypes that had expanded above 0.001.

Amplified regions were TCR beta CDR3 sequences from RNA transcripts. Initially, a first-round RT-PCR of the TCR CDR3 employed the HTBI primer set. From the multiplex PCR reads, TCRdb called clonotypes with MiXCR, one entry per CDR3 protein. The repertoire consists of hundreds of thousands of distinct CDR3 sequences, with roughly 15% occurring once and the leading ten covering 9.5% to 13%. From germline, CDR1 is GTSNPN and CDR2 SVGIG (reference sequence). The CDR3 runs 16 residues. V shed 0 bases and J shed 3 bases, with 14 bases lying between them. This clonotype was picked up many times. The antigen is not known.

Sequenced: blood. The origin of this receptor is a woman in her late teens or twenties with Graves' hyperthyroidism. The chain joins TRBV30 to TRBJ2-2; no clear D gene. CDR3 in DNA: TGTGCCTGGAGTGTCCCAACGGCCCTATACACCGGGGAGCTGTTTTTT. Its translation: CAWSVPTALYTGELFF.